This T cell receptor beta chain was sequenced in a study of blood T cell repertoires in COVID-19. Study-wide background: Italy, Spain and the United States were the sources of the convalescent and acute COVID-19 samples. PBMCs, B-cell-depleted T cells, or T cells provided the cDNA or gDNA that made up the material.

CDR1 is LNHNV and CDR2 is YYDKDF in the germline V gene (reference sequence). The CDR3 sequence is 16 residues long. V shed 1 base and J 1 base; nucleotides not matched to a gene: 5. Authors' analysis steps: Researchers report that nucleated cell counts were estimated from reference gene primer amplification. Clones were read by immunoSEQ multiplex PCR, and TCRdb kept only the in-frame ones, dropping some. The V and J calls and the clone size are those of that table, but D and trimming were determined from the DNA. This sample yields more than 85,000 clones, of which about three quarters are seen a single time; under 20% belongs to the top ten.

The sequencing input was peripheral blood. The TCR sequence derives from a woman over 75 with active or convalescent COVID-19. The chain employs TRBV15 and TRBJ1-2; 8 positions match TRBD1. CDR3 coding DNA: TGTGCCACCAGCAGAGGCAGACAGGGGCATAACTATGGCTACACCTTC. Its protein product is CATSRGRQGHNYGYTF.